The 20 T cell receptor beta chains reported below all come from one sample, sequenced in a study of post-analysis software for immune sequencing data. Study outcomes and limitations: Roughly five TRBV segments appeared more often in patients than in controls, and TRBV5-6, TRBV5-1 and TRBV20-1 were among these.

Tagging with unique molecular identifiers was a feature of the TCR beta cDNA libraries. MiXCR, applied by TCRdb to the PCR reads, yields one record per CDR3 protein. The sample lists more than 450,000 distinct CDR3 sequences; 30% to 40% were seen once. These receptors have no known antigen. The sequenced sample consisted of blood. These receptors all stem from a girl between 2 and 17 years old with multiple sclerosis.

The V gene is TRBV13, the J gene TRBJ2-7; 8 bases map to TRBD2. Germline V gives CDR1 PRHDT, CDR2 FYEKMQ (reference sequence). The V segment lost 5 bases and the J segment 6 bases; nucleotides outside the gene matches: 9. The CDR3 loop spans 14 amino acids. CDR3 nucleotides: TGTGCCAGCAGCCCAACAGCGGGGGCGGGCGAGCAGTACTTC. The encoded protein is CASSPTAGAGEQYF.

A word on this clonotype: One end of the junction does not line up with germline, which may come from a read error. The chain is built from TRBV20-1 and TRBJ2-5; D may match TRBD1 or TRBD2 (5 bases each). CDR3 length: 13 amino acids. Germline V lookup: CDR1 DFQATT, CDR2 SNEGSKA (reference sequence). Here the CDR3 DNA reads TGTAGTGCTGGCCGGGGCGGTACTACGCAGCAGTACTTC. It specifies CSAGRGGTTQQYF.

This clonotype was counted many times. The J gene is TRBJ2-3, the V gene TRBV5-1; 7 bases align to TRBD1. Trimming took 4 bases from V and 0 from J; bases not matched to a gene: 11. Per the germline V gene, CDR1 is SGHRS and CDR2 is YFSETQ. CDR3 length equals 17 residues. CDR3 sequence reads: CASSTDDRASSTDTQYF. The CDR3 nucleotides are TGCGCCAGCAGCACCGATGACAGGGCCTCTAGCACAGATACGCAGTATTTT.

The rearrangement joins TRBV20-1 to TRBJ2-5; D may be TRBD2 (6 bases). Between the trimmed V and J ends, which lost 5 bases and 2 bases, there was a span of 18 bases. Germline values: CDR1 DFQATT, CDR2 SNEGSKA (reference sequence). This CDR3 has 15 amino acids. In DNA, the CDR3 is TGCAGTGCTCAGGGCGGTAAGCGGGCACAAGAGACCCAGTACTTC. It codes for CSAQGGKRAQETQYF.

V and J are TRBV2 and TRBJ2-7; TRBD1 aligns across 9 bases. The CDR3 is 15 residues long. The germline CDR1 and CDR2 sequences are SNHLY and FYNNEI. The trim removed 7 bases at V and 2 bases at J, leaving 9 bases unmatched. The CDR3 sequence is CASNRDGTGPYEQYF. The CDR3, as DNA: TGTGCCAGCAACCGAGACGGGACAGGGCCCTACGAGCAGTACTTC.

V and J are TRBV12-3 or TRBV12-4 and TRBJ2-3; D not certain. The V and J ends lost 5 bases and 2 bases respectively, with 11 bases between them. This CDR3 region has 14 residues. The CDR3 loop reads CASSPLYYTDTQYF. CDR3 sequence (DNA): TGTGCCAGCAGTCCACTATACTACACAGATACGCAGTATTTT.

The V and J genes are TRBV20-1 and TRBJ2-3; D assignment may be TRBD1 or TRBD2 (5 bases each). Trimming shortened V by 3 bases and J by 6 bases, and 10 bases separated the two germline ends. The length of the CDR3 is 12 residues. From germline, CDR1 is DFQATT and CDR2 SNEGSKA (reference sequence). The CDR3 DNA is TGCAGTGCTAGCGAGGGGTTGGATACGCAGTATTTT. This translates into CSASEGLDTQYF.

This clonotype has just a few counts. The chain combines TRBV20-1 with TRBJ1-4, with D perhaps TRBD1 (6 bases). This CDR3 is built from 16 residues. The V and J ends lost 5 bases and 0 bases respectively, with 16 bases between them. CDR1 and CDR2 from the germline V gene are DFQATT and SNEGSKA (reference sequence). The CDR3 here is CSARIGGTPTNEKLFF. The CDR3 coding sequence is TGCAGTGCTCGGATCGGAGGGACACCAACTAATGAAAAACTGTTTTTT.

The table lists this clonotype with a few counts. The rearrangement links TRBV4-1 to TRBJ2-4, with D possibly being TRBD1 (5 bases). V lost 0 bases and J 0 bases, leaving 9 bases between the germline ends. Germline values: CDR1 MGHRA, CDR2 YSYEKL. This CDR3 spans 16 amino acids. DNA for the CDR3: TGCGCCAGCAGCCAAGAAGGGGAACTAGCCAAAAACATTCAGTACTTC. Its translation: CASSQEGELAKNIQYF.

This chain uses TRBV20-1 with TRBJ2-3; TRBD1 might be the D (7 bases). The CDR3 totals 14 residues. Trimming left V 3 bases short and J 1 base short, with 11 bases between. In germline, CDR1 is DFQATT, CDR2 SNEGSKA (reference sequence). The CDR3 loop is CSARQGGGTDTQYF. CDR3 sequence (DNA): TGCAGTGCTAGGCAGGGGGGTGGCACAGATACGCAGTATTTT.

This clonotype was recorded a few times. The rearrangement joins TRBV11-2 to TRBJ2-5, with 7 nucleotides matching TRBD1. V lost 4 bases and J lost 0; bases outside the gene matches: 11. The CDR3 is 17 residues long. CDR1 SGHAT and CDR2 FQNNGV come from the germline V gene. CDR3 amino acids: CASSSPAGTVYQETQYF. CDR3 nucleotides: TGTGCCAGCAGCTCACCTGCAGGGACAGTGTACCAAGAGACCCAGTACTTC. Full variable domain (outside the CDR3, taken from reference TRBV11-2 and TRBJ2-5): EAGVAQSPRYKIIEKRQSVAFWCNPISGHATLYWYQQILGQGPKLLIQFQNNGVVDDSQLPKDRFSAERLKGVDSTLKIQPAKLEDSAVYLCASSSPAGTVYQETQYFGPGTRLLVL.

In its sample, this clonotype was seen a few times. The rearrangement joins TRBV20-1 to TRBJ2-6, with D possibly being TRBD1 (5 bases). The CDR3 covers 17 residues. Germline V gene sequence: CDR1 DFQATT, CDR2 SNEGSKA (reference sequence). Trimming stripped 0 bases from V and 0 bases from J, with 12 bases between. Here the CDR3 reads CSARDRQFSSGANVLTF. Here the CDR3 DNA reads TGCAGTGCTAGAGATAGACAGTTTAGCTCTGGGGCCAACGTCCTGACTTTC.

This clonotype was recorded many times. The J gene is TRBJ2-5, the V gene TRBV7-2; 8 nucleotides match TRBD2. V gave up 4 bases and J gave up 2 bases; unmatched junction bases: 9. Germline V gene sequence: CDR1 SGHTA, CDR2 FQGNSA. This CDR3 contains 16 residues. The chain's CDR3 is CASSWGSGGLQETQYF. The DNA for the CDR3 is TGTGCCAGCAGCTGGGGCAGCGGGGGCCTTCAAGAGACCCAGTACTTC. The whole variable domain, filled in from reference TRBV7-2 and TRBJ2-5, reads GAGVSQSPSNKVTEKGKDVELRCDPISGHTALYWYRQSLGQGLEFLIYFQGNSAPDKSGLPSDRFSAERTGGSVSTLTIQRTQQEDSAVYLCASSWGSGGLQETQYFGPGTRLLVL.

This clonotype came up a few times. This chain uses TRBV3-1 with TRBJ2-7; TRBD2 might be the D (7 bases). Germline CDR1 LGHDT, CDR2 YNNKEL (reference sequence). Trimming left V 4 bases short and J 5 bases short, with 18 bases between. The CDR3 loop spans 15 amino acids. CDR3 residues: CASSPGLGGPNEQYF. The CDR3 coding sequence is TGTGCCAGCAGCCCCGGTCTGGGGGGGCCCAACGAGCAGTACTTC.

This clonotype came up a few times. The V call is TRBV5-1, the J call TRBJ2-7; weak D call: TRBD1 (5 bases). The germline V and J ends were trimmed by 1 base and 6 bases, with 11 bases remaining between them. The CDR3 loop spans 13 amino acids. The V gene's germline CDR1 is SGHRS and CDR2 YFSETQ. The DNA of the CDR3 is TGCGCCAGCAGCTTGCAACAGGCTGGCGAGCAGTACTTC. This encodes CASSLQQAGEQYF.

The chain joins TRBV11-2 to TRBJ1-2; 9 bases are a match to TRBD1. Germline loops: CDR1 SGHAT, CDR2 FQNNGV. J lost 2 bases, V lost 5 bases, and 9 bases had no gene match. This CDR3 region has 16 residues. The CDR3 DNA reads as TGTGCCAGCAGCCCGAGTCCCGGGACAGGGAACTATGGCTACACCTTC. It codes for CASSPSPGTGNYGYTF.

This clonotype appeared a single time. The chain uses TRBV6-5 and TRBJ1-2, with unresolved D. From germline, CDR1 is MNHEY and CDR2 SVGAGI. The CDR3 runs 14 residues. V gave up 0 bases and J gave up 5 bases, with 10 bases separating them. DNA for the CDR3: TGTGCCAGCAGTTACTCATTGCGGGCTTATGGCTACACCTTC. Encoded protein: CASSYSLRAYGYTF.

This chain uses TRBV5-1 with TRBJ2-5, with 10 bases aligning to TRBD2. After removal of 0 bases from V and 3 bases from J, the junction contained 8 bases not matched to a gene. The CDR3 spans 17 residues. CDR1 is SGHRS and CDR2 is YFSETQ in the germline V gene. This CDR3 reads CASSLGLRSGGEETQYF. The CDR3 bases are TGCGCCAGCAGCTTGGGTTTGAGAAGCGGGGGGGAAGAGACCCAGTACTTC.

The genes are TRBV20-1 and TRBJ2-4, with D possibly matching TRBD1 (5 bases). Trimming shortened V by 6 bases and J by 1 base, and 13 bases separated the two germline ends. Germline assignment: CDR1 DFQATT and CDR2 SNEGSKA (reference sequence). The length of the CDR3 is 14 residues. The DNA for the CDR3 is TGCAGTGCACAGGACACCCCGGCCAAAAACATTCAGTACTTC. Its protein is CSAQDTPAKNIQYF.

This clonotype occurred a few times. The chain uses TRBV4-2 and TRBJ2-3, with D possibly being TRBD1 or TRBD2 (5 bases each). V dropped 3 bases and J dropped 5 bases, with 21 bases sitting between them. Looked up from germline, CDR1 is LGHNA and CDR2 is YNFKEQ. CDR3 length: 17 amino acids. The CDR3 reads CASSHYASGPQEDTQYF. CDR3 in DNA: TGTGCCAGCAGCCACTACGCGTCGGGACCCCAGGAAGATACGCAGTATTTT.